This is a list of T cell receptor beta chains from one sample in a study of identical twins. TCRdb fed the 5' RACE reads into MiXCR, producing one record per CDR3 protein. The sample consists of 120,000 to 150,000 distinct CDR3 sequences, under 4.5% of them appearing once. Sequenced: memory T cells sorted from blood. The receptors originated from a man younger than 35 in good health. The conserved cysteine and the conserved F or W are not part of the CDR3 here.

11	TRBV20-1	SALSGEDYGYT
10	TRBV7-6	ASSLAGDEQY
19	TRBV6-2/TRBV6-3	ASSYLRPRQGVSGLNQPQH
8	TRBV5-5	ASSPHEQF
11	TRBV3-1	ASSQGLRDTQY
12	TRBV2	ASIAGVVADTQY
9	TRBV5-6	ASSLMAEAF
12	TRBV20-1	SATDRGWGETQY
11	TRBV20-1	SARNTGTGELF
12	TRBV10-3	AISRLAGDSEQY
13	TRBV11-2	ASSNNRGRGGELF
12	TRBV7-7	ASSLAGPNNEQF
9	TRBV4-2	ASSQRFEQY
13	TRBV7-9	ASSPVSRDKNIQY